This T cell receptor (beta chain) was identified during a study of blood T cell repertoires in COVID-19. Study summary: Acute and convalescent COVID-19 specimens originated in the United States, Italy and Spain. From T cells, B-cell-depleted T cells, or PBMCs came the material, which was cDNA or gDNA.

In the original processing: Estimates of nucleated cell counts were drawn from the amplification of reference gene primers. TCRdb's copy holds only in-frame clones and misses some; the assay was immunoSEQ multiplex PCR. From that table come the V and J calls and clone size; the DNA was used to work out D and trimming. The profile shows roughly 290,000 clones, more than 85% of them singletons. The sequence was obtained from a man younger than 40 with acute or convalescent COVID-19. Sequencing used peripheral blood.

CDR3 DNA sequence: TGCGCCAGCAGCTTGGATTCGGGGGGGACCGTCTACACCTTC. Protein sequence: CASSLDSGGTVYTF. The chain employs TRBV5-1 and TRBJ1-2; D is possibly TRBD1 (5 bases). Germline CDR1 SGHRS, CDR2 YFSETQ. Trimming pared 0 bases from V and 10 bases from J, leaving 16 bases between. This CDR3 spans 14 amino acids.